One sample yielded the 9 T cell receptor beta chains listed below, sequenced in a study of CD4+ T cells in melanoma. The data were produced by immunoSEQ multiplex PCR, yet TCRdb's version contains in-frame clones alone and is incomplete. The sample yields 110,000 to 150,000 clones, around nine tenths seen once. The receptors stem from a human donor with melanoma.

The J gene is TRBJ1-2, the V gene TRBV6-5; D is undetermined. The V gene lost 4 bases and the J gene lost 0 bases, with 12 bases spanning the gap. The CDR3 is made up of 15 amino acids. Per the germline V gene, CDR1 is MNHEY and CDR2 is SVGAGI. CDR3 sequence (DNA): TGTGCCAGCAGTTCACGCATCACAACTAACTATGGCTACACCTTC. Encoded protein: CASSSRITTNYGYTF.

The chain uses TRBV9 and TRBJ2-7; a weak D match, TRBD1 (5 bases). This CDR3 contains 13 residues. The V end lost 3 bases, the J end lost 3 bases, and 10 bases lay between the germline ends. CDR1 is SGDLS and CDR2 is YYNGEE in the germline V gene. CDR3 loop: CASSEGPHYEQYF. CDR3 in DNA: TGTGCCAGCAGCGAGGGGCCCCACTACGAGCAGTACTTC.

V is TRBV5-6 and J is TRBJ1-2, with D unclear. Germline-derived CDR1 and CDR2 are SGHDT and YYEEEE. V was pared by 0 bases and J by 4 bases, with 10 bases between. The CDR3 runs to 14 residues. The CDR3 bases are TGTGCCAGCAGCTTGGGTGCCAAATCCTATGGCTACACCTTC. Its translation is CASSLGAKSYGYTF.

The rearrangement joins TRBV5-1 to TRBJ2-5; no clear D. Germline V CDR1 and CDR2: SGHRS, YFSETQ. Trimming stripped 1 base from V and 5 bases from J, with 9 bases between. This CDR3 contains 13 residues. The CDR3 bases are TGCGCCAGCAGCTTGACGGGTTACGAGACCCAGTACTTC. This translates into CASSLTGYETQYF. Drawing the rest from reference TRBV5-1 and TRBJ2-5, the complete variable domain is KAGVTQTPRYLIKTRGQQVTLSCSPISGHRSVSWYQQTPGQGLQFLFEYFSETQRNKGNFPGRFSGRQFSNSRSEMNVSTLELGDSALYLCASSLTGYETQYFGPGTRLLVL.

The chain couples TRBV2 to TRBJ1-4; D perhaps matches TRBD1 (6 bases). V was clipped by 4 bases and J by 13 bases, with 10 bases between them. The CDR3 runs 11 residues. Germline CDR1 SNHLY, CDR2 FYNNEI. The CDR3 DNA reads TGTGCCAGCAGTGTTAGGGACACACTGTTTTTT. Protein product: CASSVRDTLFF.

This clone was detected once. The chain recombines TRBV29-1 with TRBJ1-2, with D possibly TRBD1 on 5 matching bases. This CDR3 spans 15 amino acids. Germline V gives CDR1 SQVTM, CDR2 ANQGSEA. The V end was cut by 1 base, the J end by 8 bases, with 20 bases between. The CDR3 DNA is TGCAGCGTTGAAGTAAGGGGAAGGTTTCCGGGGGGCTACACCTTC. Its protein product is CSVEVRGRFPGGYTF.

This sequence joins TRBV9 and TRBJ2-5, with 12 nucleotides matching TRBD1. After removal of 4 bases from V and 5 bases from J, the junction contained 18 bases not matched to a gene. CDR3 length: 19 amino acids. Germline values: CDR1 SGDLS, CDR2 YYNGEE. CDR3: CASSSSLQGQGAPWETQYF. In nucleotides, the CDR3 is TGTGCCAGCAGCTCGTCCCTTCAGGGACAGGGGGCCCCCTGGGAGACCCAGTACTTC. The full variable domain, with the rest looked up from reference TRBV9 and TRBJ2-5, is DSGVTQTPKHLITATGQRVTLRCSPRSGDLSVYWYQQSLDQGLQFLIQYYNGEERAKGNILERFSAQQFPDLHSELNLSSLELGDSALYFCASSSSLQGQGAPWETQYFGPGTRLLVL.

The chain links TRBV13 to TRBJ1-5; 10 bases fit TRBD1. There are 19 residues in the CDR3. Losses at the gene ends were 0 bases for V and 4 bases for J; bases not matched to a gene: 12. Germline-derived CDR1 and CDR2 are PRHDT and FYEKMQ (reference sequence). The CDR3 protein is CASSLGREAGDRGNQPQHF. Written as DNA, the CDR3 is TGTGCCAGCAGCTTAGGCCGGGAAGCGGGGGACAGGGGTAATCAGCCCCAGCATTTT.

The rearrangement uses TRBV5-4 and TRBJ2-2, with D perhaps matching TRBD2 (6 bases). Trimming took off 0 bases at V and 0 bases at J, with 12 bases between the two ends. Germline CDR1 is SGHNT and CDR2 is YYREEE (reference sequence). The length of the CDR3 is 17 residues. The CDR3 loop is CASSLGGVNSNTGELFF. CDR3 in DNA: TGTGCCAGCAGCTTGGGGGGGGTTAATTCGAACACCGGGGAGCTGTTTTTT. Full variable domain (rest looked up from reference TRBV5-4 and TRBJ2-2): ETGVTQSPTHLIKTRGQQVTLRCSSQSGHNTVSWYQQALGQGPQFIFQYYREEENGRGNFPPRFSGLQFPNYSSELNVNALELDDSALYLCASSLGGVNSNTGELFFGEGSRLTVL.